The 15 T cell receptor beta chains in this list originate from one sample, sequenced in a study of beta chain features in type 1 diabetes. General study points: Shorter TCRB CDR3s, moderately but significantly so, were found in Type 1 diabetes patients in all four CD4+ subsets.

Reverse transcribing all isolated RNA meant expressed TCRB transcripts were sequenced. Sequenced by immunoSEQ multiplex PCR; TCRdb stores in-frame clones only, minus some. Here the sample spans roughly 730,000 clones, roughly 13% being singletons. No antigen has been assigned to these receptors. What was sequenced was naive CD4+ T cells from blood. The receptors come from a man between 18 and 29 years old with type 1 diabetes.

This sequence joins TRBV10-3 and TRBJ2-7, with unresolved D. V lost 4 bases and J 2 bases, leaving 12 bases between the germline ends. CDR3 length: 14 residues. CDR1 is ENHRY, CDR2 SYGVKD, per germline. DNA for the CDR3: TGTGCCATCAGTGCTCGGACGAAAACCTACGAGCAGTACTTC. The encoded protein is CAISARTKTYEQYF.

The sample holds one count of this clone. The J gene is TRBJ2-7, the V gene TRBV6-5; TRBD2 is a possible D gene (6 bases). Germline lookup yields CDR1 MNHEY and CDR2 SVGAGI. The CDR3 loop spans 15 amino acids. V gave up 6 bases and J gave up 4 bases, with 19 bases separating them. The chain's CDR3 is CASSPLGGLSYEQYF. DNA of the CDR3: TGTGCCAGCAGCCCGTTGGGGGGTTTGTCGTACGAGCAGTACTTC.

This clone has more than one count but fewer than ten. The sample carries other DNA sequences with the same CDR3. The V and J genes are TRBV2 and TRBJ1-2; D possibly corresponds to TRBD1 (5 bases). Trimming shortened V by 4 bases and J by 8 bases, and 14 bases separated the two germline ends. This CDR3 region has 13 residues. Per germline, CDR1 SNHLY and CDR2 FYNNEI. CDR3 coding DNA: TGTGCCAGCAGTGCCCAGGGTCCGTACGGCTACACCTTC. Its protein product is CASSAQGPYGYTF.

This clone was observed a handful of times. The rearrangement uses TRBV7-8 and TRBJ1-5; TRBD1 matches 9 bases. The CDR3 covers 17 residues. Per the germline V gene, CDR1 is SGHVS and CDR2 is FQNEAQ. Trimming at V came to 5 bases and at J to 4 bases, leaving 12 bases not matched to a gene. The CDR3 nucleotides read TGTGCCAGCAGCGCAACGGAGGGACAGGGCGGTAATCAGCCCCAGCATTTT. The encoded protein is CASSATEGQGGNQPQHF. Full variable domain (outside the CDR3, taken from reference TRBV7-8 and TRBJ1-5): GAGVSQSPRYKVAKRGQDVALRCDPISGHVSLFWYQQALGQGPEFLTYFQNEAQLDKSGLPSDRFFAERPEGSVSTLKIQRTQQEDSAVYLCASSATEGQGGNQPQHFGDGTRLSIL.

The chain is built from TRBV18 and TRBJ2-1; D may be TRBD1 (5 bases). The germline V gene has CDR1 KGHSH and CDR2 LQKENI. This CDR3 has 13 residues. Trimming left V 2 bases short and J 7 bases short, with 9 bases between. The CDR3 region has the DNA TGTGCCAGCTCACCAACAGGTTATAATGAGCAGTTCTTC. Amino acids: CASSPTGYNEQFF.

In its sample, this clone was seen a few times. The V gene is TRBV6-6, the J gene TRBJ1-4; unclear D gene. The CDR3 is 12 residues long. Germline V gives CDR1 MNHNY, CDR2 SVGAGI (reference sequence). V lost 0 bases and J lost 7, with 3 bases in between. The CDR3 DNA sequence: TGTGCCAGCAGTTACTCCGGTGAAAAACTGTTTTTT. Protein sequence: CASSYSGEKLFF.

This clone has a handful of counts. The CDR3 protein is CTSSHPTDTQYF. The CDR3, as DNA: TGCACCAGCAGCCACCCTACAGATACGCAGTATTTT. The chain has TRBV1 and TRBJ2-3; the table's D call, TRBD2, was not checked against the DNA. TRBV1 is classified as a pseudogene. The CDR3 is 12 residues long.

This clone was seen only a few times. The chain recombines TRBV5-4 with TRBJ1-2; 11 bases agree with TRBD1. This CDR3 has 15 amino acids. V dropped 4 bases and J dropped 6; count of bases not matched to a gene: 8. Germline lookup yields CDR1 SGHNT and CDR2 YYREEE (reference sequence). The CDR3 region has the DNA TGTGCCAGCAGCGCTGGACAGGGGGCTTTAGATGGCTACACCTTC. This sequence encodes CASSAGQGALDGYTF. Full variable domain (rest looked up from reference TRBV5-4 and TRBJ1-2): ETGVTQSPTHLIKTRGQQVTLRCSSQSGHNTVSWYQQALGQGPQFIFQYYREEENGRGNFPPRFSGLQFPNYSSELNVNALELDDSALYLCASSAGQGALDGYTFGSGTRLTVV.

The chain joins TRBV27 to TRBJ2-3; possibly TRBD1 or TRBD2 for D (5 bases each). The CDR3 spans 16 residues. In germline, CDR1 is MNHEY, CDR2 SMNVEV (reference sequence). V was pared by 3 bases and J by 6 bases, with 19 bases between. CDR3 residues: CASSLSQSDWGDTQYF. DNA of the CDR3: TGTGCCAGCAGTTTGTCCCAGTCTGATTGGGGGGATACGCAGTATTTT.

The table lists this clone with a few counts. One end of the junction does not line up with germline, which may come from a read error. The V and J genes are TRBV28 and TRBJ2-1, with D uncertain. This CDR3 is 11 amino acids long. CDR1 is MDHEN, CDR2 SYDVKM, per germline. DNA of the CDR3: TGTGCCAGCAGTTTCTACATTGAGCAGTTCTTC. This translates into CASSFYIEQFF.

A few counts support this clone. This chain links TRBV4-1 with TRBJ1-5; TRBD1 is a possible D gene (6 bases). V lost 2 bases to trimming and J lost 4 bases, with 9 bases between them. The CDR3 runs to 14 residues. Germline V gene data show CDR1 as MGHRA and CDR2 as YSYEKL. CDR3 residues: CASSQSGANQPQHF. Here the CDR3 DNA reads TGCGCCAGCAGCCAATCAGGGGCGAATCAGCCCCAGCATTTT.

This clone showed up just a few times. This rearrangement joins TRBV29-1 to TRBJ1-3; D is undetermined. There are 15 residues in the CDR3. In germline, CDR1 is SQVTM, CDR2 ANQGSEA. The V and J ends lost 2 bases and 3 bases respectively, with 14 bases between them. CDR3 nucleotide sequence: TGCAGCGTTGAACGGCCTGACTCGGGTGGAAACACCATATATTTT. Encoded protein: CSVERPDSGGNTIYF.

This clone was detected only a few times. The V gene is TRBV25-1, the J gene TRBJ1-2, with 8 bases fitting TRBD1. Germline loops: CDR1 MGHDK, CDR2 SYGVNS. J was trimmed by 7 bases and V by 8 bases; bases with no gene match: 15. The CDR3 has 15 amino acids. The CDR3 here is CASSGQGPVFSGYTF. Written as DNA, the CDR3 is TGTGCCAGCTCTGGACAGGGCCCCGTCTTTTCTGGCTACACCTTC.

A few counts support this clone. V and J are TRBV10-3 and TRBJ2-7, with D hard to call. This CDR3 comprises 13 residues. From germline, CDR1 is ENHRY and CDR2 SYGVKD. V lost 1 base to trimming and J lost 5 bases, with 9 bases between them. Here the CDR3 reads CAISELLADEQYF. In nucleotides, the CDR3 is TGTGCCATCAGTGAGTTATTAGCCGACGAGCAGTACTTC.

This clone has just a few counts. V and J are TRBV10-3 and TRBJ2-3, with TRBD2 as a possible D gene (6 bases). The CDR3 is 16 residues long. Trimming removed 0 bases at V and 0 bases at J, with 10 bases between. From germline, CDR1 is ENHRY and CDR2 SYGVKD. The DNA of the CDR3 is TGTGCCATCAGTGAGTCGTCCGGGGGTAGCACAGATACGCAGTATTTT. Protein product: CAISESSGGSTDTQYF.